The T cell receptor beta chain under discussion was sequenced for a study of identical twins. Using its own MiXCR run on the 5' RACE reads, TCRdb lists one record per CDR3 protein. The table has roughly 280,000 distinct CDR3 sequences, nearly 9.5% seen once; the top ten hold 6% to 8.5%. General study points: Because invariant MAIT and iNKT cells could be present, zero-insertion analyses could be partly confounded.

Germline CDR1 and CDR2: SGHRS and YFSETQ. This CDR3 comprises 20 residues. Trimming removed 1 base from V and 4 bases from J; junction bases left unmatched: 21. This clonotype has a count of ten or more. Its matching antigen is unknown. These sequences were also reported in another study, on yellow fever vaccine responses in identical twins.

Sample: CD8+ T cells sorted from blood. V and J are TRBV5-1 and TRBJ2-3, with 7 bases identical to TRBD1. The clonotype originates from a woman in her late teens or twenties in good health. CDR3: CASSLLITYQVTGVADTQYF. The CDR3, as DNA: TGCGCCAGCAGCTTGTTGATTACTTACCAAGTTACAGGGGTGGCAGATACGCAGTATTTT.